Sequencing of this TCR beta chain was carried out in a study of shared clonotypes between healthy human individuals. Sequencing was performed with immunoSEQ multiplex PCR; in TCRdb, only in-frame clones are kept and a portion is missing. The repertoire consists of about 2,100,000 clones, with 85% to 95% occurring once and the leading ten covering 1.5% to 2%. Broader study findings: Between a handful of donors, naive CD4 clonotypes were shared at a level of around 5.2%.

Positively selected for CCR7, the CD45RO-negative cells used as naive CD8 cells excluded terminally differentiated effector memory CD45RA+ cells. Comment on this clone: Its cognate antigen is unknown.

The CDR3 length is 15 residues. Trimming took 4 bases from V and 16 from J, leaving 23 bases between them. The germline V gene has CDR1 SEHNR and CDR2 FQNEAQ (reference sequence). V and J are TRBV7-9 and TRBJ1-6, with a weak D call TRBD1 (6 bases). The source of this sequence is a man younger than 35 in good health. Some clones in this sample may be carry-over from other donors' samples. The material sequenced was naive CD8+ T cells from PBMCs. In nucleotides, the CDR3 is TGTGCCAGCAGCTCCCCCAGCCAGGGGCGATCCCGACTCCACTTT. It specifies CASSSPSQGRSRLHF.